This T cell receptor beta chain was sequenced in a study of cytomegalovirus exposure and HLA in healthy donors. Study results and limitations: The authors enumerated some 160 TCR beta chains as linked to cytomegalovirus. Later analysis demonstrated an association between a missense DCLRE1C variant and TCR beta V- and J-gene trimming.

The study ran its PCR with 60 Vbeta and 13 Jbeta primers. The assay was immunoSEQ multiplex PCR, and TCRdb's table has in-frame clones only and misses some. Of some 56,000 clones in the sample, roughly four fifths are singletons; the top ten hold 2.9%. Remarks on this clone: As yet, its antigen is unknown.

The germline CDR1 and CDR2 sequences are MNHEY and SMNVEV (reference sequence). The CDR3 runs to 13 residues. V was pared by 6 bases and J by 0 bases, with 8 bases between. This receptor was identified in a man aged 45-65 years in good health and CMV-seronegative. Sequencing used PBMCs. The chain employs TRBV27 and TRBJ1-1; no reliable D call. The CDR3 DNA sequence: TGTGCCAGCAGCAACACATTGAACACTGAAGCTTTCTTT. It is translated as CASSNTLNTEAFF.